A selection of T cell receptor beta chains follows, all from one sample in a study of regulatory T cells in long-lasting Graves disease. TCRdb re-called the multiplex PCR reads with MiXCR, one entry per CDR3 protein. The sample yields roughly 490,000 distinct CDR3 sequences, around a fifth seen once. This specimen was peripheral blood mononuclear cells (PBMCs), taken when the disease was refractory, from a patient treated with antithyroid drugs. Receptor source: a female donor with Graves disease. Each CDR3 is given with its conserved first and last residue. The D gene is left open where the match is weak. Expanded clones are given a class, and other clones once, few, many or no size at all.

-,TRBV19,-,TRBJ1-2,CASSIAGYGYTF,TGTGCCAGTAGTATCGCCGGCTATGGCTACACCTTC
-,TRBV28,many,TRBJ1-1,CASSLISIPTEAFF,TGTGCCAGCAGTTTAATATCAATCCCCACTGAAGCTTTCTTT
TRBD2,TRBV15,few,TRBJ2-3,CATSRVGLGADTQYF,TGTGCCACCAGCAGAGTCGGACTAGGGGCCGATACGCAGTATTTT
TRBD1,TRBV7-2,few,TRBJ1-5,CASSAPHRGIQPQHF,TGTGCCAGCAGCGCACCTCACAGGGGCATCCAGCCCCAGCATTTT
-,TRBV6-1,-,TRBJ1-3,CASATLSDGNTIYF,TGTGCCAGCGCCACACTTTCGGATGGAAACACCATATATTTT
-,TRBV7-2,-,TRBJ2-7,CASSLIGTGSYVQYF,TGTGCCAGCAGCTTAATTGGAACAGGATCCTACGTGCAGTACTTC
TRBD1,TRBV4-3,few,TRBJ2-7,CASSQGAGQGYEQYF,TGCGCCAGCAGCCAAGGGGCGGGACAGGGCTACGAGCAGTACTTC
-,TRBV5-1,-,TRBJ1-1,CASSFSGQGNTEAFF,TGCGCCAGCAGCTTTTCGGGGCAGGGGAACACTGAAGCTTTCTTT
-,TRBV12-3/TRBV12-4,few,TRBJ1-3,CASSFPLSSGNTIYF,TGTGCCAGCAGTTTCCCGCTTAGCTCTGGAAACACCATATATTTT
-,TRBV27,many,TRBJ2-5,CASSGGLPPETQYF,TGTGCCAGCAGTGGCGGACTGCCTCCAGAGACCCAGTACTTC
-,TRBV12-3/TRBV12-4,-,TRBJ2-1,CASTAIPANEQFF,TGTGCCAGCACGGCAATCCCGGCCAATGAGCAGTTCTTC
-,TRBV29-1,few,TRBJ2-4,CSVEDLGAGKNIQYF,TGCAGCGTTGAAGATCTGGGGGCAGGCAAAAACATTCAGTACTTC
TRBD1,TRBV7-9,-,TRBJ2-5,CASGRGGGETQYF,TGTGCCAGCGGACGAGGGGGCGGTGAGACCCAGTACTTC
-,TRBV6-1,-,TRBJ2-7,CASTIAYEQYF,TGTGCCAGCACCATAGCGTACGAGCAGTACTTC
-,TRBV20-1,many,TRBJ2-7,CSARRADSYEQYF,TGCAGTGCTAGACGCGCAGACTCCTACGAGCAGTACTTC
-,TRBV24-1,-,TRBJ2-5,CATSGNLAETQYF,TGTGCCACCTCAGGGAACCTTGCAGAGACCCAGTACTTC
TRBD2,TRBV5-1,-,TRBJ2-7,CASSRQRESHEQYF,TGCGCCAGCAGCAGGCAGCGGGAGTCCCACGAGCAGTACTTC
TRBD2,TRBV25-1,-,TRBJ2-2,CASTRGGLYTGELFF,TGTGCCAGCACTCGGGGGGGACTGTACACCGGGGAGCTGTTTTTT
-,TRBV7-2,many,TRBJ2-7,CASSSTGGSSYEQYF,TGTGCCAGCAGCTCAACGGGGGGCAGCTCCTACGAGCAGTACTTC
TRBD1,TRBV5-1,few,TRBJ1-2,CASTSGGASYGYTF,TGCGCCAGCACCTCAGGGGGGGCGTCCTATGGCTACACCTTC
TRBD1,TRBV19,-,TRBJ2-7,CASSSSRTGEIREQYF,TGTGCCAGTAGTAGCTCTCGGACAGGTGAAATAAGGGAGCAGTACTTC
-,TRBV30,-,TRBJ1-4,CAWTQTGWANEKLFF,TGTGCCTGGACTCAAACAGGGTGGGCTAATGAAAAACTGTTTTTT
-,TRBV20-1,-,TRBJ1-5,CSAREWLTVNQPQHF,TGCAGTGCTAGAGAATGGCTGACAGTCAATCAGCCCCAGCATTTT
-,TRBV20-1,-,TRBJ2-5,CSASPGAGQETQYF,TGCAGTGCTAGCCCGGGGGCGGGCCAAGAGACCCAGTACTTC
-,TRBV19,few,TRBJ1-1,CASSVFGAEAFF,TGTGCCAGTAGTGTGTTCGGGGCTGAAGCTTTCTTT
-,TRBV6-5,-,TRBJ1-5,CASSWTQNQPQHF,TGTGCCAGCAGTTGGACACAGAATCAGCCCCAGCATTTT
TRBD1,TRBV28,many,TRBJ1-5,CASSRDRGMSQPQHF,TGTGCCAGCAGTCGCGACAGGGGGATGAGTCAGCCCCAGCATTTT
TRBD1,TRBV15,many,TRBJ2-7,CATSRDGGGQGHYEQYF,TGTGCCACCAGCAGAGATGGAGGGGGACAGGGGCACTACGAGCAGTACTTC
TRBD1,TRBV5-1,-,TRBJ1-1,CASSWGQEREAFF,TGCGCCAGCAGCTGGGGACAGGAACGTGAAGCTTTCTTT
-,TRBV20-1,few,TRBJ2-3,CSASWASTDTQYF,TGCAGTGCTAGTTGGGCTAGCACAGATACGCAGTATTTT
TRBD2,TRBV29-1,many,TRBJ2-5,CSVAFTGGGAETQYF,TGCAGCGTTGCTTTTACAGGCGGGGGGGCGGAGACCCAGTACTTC
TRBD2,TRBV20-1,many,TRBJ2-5,CSATSGGAETQYF,TGCAGTGCTACAAGCGGGGGGGCGGAGACCCAGTACTTC
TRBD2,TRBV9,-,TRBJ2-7,CASSSGLAGVFEQYF,TGTGCCAGCAGCAGCGGACTAGCGGGAGTTTTTGAGCAGTACTTC
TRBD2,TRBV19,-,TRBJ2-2,CAGRSGRADTGELFF,TGTGCCGGTCGAAGCGGGAGAGCGGACACCGGGGAGCTGTTTTTT
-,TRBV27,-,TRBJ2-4,CASSPRDGAKNIQYF,TGTGCCAGCAGTCCGCGGGACGGAGCCAAAAACATTCAGTACTTC
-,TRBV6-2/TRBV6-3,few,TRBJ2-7,CASSSGTPAYEQYF,TGTGCCAGCAGTTCCGGGACACCAGCCTACGAGCAGTACTTC